This is a list of T cell receptor beta chains from one sample in a study of blood T cell repertoires in COVID-19. Clones were read by immunoSEQ multiplex PCR, and TCRdb kept only the in-frame ones, dropping some. The data hold roughly 260,000 clones, with about nine tenths observed a single time. The specimen sequenced was peripheral blood. The origin of the receptors is a person aged 18 to 30 with COVID-19, enrolled during active disease. Each CDR3 is given with its conserved first and last residue. A D gene is named only where the DNA matches it firmly. Size is stated for part of the rows, as once, few or many counts, or as a class when the clone is expanded.

j_gene | d_gene | abundance | v_gene | CDR3aa | CDR3nt
TRBJ1-4 | TRBD1 | - | TRBV29-1 | CSVVGTEREKLFF | TGCAGCGTTGTGGGGACAGAAAGGGAAAAACTGTTTTTT
TRBJ1-3 | - | - | TRBV7-9 | CASSPPGSSGNTIYF | TGTGCCAGCAGCCCACCCGGGTCCTCTGGAAACACCATATATTTT
TRBJ2-6 | TRBD1 | once | TRBV28 | CASSQVTGGRANVLTF | TGTGCCAGCAGTCAAGTCACAGGGGGGAGGGCCAACGTCCTGACTTTC
TRBJ1-2 | TRBD1 | - | TRBV11-2 | CASSFDRDRLYGYTF | TGTGCCAGCAGCTTCGACCGGGACAGACTCTATGGCTACACCTTC
TRBJ2-7 | - | - | TRBV9 | CASSQDRTGEQYF | TGTGCCAGCAGTCAGGACAGAACAGGCGAGCAGTACTTC
TRBJ2-3 | - | - | TRBV5-4 | CASSLWLDTDTQYF | TGTGCCAGCAGCTTGTGGTTAGATACAGATACGCAGTATTTT
TRBJ2-2 | TRBD2 | - | TRBV9 | CASSPLWGRAGTGELFF | TGTGCCAGCAGCCCACTTTGGGGGAGGGCCGGGACCGGGGAGCTGTTTTTT
TRBJ1-2 | TRBD1 | - | TRBV5-5 | CASSLGRGLGYGYTF | TGTGCCAGCAGCTTGGGTAGGGGGCTGGGGTATGGCTACACCTTC
TRBJ1-4 | TRBD1 | - | TRBV27 | CASSQQGLAEKLFF | TGTGCCAGCAGTCAACAGGGGCTGGCCGAAAAACTGTTTTTT
TRBJ2-7 | TRBD2 | - | TRBV6-2/TRBV6-3 | CASSYVPGLGIMIEQYF | TGTGCCAGCAGTTACGTCCCGGGACTAGGGATCATGATCGAGCAGTACTTC
TRBJ2-1 | - | - | TRBV19 | CASRGLVGSYNEQFF | TGTGCCAGTCGCGGCCTAGTGGGCTCCTACAATGAGCAGTTCTTC
TRBJ2-1 | TRBD2 | - | TRBV20-1 | CSASSPTAGGPSSYNEQFF | TGCAGTGCTAGTTCCCCGACAGCGGGAGGCCCAAGCTCCTACAATGAGCAGTTCTTC
TRBJ1-1 | - | once | TRBV19 | CASSIPRSTEAFF | TGTGCCAGTAGTATCCCCAGATCCACTGAAGCTTTCTTT
TRBJ2-4 | TRBD2 | once | TRBV10-3 | CAIRAAGGGNIQYF | TGTGCCATCAGAGCAGCGGGGGGAGGAAACATTCAGTACTTC
TRBJ2-3 | TRBD2 | once | TRBV29-1 | CSVVTGGSGERDTQYF | TGCAGCGTTGTCACGGGTGGTAGCGGGGAACGGGATACGCAGTATTTT
TRBJ1-6 | TRBD1 | - | TRBV6-4 | CASRQSQGAENSPLHF | TGTGCCAGCAGGCAAAGTCAGGGGGCGGAAAATTCACCCCTCCACTTT
TRBJ2-2 | TRBD2 | once | TRBV15 | CATSRDFSGVNTGELFF | TGTGCCACCAGCAGAGATTTTAGCGGGGTGAACACCGGGGAGCTGTTTTTT
TRBJ1-1 | - | - | TRBV4-3 | CASSQVGGGLGTEAFF | TGCGCCAGCAGCCAGGTGGGGGGAGGGCTAGGAACTGAAGCTTTCTTT
TRBJ2-3 | - | - | TRBV24-1 | CATSFADTQYF | TGTGCCACCAGTTTCGCAGATACGCAGTATTTT
TRBJ2-3 | TRBD1 | - | TRBV7-9 | CASSPQGTGDTQYF | TGTGCCAGCAGCCCACAAGGGACAGGCGATACGCAGTATTTT
TRBJ2-3 | - | - | TRBV21-1 | CASSKGQIRDFRLPNRGTDTQYF | TGTGCCAGCAGCAAAGGACAAATCCGGGACTTTCGACTCCCTAACCGGGGGACAGATACGCAGTATTTT
TRBJ2-7 | - | - | TRBV5-1 | CASSPPGLISSYEQYF | TGCGCCAGCAGCCCCCCGGGACTGATAAGCTCCTACGAGCAGTACTTC
TRBJ2-3 | TRBD2 | - | TRBV4-2 | CASSQEGSGSADTQYF | TGTGCCAGCAGCCAAGAGGGTAGCGGGAGTGCAGATACGCAGTATTTT
TRBJ1-1 | TRBD1 | - | TRBV6-6 | CASKTGDRQNTEAFF | TGTGCCAGCAAAACCGGGGACAGACAGAACACTGAAGCTTTCTTT
TRBJ2-3 | - | - | TRBV24-1 | CATSDITSTDTQYF | TGTGCCACCAGTGACATTACTAGCACAGATACGCAGTATTTT
TRBJ1-1 | - | once | TRBV7-9 | CASSLSVNTEAFF | TGTGCCAGCAGCTTATCTGTGAACACTGAAGCTTTCTTT
TRBJ2-5 | TRBD1 | - | TRBV25-1 | CASSEPRTGGRETQYF | TGTGCCAGCAGTGAGCCTCGGACAGGGGGCCGGGAGACCCAGTACTTC
TRBJ1-1 | - | - | TRBV30 | CAVESPVNTEAFF | TGTGCCGTTGAGTCCCCCGTGAACACTGAAGCTTTCTTT
TRBJ1-2 | - | - | TRBV6-2/TRBV6-3 | CASSYSSSGWANYGYTF | TGTGCCAGCAGTTACTCGAGTTCAGGCTGGGCTAACTATGGCTACACCTTC
TRBJ1-1 | - | - | TRBV28 | CASSHLGGTDTEAFF | TGTGCCAGCAGTCACCTCGGAGGCACGGACACTGAAGCTTTCTTT
TRBJ2-5 | - | - | TRBV7-6 | CASSSTRQETQYF | TGTGCCAGCAGCTCGACTAGACAAGAGACCCAGTACTTC
TRBJ2-2 | - | - | TRBV6-1 | CASSEGHHTGELFF | TGTGCCAGCAGTGAAGGGCACCACACCGGGGAGCTGTTTTTT
TRBJ2-7 | - | - | TRBV6-5 | CASSYRETPTYEQYF | TGTGCCAGCAGTTACCGAGAGACACCTACCTACGAGCAGTACTTC
TRBJ1-2 | - | - | TRBV30 | CAWSEVTGGWGYTF | TGTGCCTGGAGTGAAGTAACAGGTGGATGGGGCTACACCTTC
TRBJ2-1 | TRBD2 | once | TRBV3-1/TRBV3-2 | CASSQVLAGELDEQFF | TGTGCCAGCAGCCAAGTGTTAGCGGGAGAGCTGGATGAGCAGTTCTTC
TRBJ2-1 | TRBD2 | - | TRBV7-2 | CASSSLTSGPDNEQFF | TGTGCCAGCAGCTCCCTTACTAGCGGGCCCGACAATGAGCAGTTCTTC
TRBJ1-2 | TRBD1 | - | TRBV6-5 | CASKPTGNYGYTF | TGTGCCAGCAAACCGACAGGGAACTATGGCTACACCTTC
TRBJ2-7 | - | - | TRBV12-3/TRBV12-4 | CASRLQGVREQYF | TGTGCCAGCAGGTTACAGGGTGTTCGCGAGCAGTACTTC
TRBJ2-1 | - | - | TRBV2 | CASSPGGRDLPYNEQFF | TGTGCCAGCAGTCCCGGTGGGCGGGACCTCCCTTACAATGAGCAGTTCTTC
TRBJ1-5 | - | - | TRBV25-1 | CASSSNSYSGVANQPQHF | TGTGCCAGCAGTTCTAATTCTTATTCAGGGGTGGCCAATCAGCCCCAGCATTTT
TRBJ2-3 | - | - | TRBV5-1 | CASSPDYAGTWVTDTQYF | TGCGCCAGCAGCCCCGACTACGCCGGGACTTGGGTCACAGATACGCAGTATTTT
TRBJ1-2 | TRBD1 | once | TRBV4-1 | CASSQDPGQNGYRYTF | TGCGCCAGCAGCCAAGATCCGGGACAGAATGGCTATCGCTACACCTTC
TRBJ2-7 | TRBD1 | - | TRBV7-2 | CASSPSGTGVYEQYF | TGTGCCAGCAGCCCATCCGGGACAGGGGTTTACGAGCAGTACTTC
TRBJ1-1 | - | - | TRBV7-3 | CASSLTSLGGEAFF | TGTGCCAGCAGCTTAACGAGTTTGGGAGGGGAAGCTTTCTTT
TRBJ2-7 | - | - | TRBV19 | CASSMGDREAYEQYF | TGTGCCAGTAGTATGGGAGACAGGGAGGCCTACGAGCAGTACTTC
TRBJ2-1 | TRBD1 | - | TRBV10-3 | CAIRKDRAIGEQFF | TGTGCCATCAGGAAGGACAGGGCGATAGGTGAGCAGTTCTTC
TRBJ2-3 | - | - | TRBV20-1 | CSASPEAREYF | TGCAGTGCTTCCCCGGAGGCCCGAGAGTATTTT
TRBJ1-2 | - | - | TRBV5-1 | CASSLQANYGYTF | TGCGCCAGCAGCCTGCAGGCTAACTATGGCTACACCTTC
TRBJ1-1 | - | - | TRBV7-9 | CASNEVQNTEAFF | TGTGCCAGCAACGAGGTACAGAACACTGAAGCTTTCTTT
TRBJ2-1 | TRBD2 | once | TRBV11-2 | CASSLSPSGYNEQFF | TGTGCCAGCAGCTTATCCCCTAGCGGATACAATGAGCAGTTCTTC
TRBJ1-5 | - | - | TRBV6-1 | CASSEPSFGGANQPQHF | TGTGCCAGCAGTGAACCCAGTTTCGGGGGGGCTAATCAGCCCCAGCATTTT